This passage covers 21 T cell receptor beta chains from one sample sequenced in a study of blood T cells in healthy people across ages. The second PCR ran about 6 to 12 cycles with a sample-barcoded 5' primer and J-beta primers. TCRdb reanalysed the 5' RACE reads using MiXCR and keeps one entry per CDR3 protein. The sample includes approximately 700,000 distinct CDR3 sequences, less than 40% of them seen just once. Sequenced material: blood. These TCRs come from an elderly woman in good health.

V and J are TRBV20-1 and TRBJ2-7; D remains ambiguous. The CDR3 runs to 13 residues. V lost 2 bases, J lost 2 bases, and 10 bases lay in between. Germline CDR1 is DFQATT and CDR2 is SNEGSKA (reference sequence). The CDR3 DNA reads TGCAGTGCTAGATTCGGTACTCCCTACGAGCAGTACTTC. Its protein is CSARFGTPYEQYF.

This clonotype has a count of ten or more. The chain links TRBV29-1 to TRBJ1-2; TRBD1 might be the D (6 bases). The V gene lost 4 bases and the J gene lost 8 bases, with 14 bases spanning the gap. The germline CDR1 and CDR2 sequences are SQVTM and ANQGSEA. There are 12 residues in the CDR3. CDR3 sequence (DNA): TGCAGCGTTGGCCCACAGGGTAGGGGCTACACCTTC. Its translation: CSVGPQGRGYTF.

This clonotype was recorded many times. The CDR3 reads CASTPGQGPYNEQFF. The CDR3 nucleotides are TGTGCCAGCACTCCGGGACAGGGCCCCTACAATGAGCAGTTCTTC. V usage is TRBV6-5 and J usage is TRBJ2-1; TRBD1 matches 9 bases. The CDR3 loop spans 15 amino acids. CDR1 and CDR2 (germline): MNHEY, SVGAGI. Trimming took 7 bases from V and 2 from J; bases not matched to a gene: 6.

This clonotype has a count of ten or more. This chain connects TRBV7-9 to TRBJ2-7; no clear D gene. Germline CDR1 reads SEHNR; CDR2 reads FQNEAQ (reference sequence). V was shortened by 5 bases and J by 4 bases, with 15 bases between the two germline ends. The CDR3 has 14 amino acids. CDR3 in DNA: TGTGCCAGCAGCCCGACAAGTTTAGGTTACGAGCAGTACTTC. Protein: CASSPTSLGYEQYF.

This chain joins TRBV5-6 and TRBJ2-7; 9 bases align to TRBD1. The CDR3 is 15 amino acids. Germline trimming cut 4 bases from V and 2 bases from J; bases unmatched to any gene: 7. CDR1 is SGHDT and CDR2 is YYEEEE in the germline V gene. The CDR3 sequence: CASSGGDRAPYEQYF. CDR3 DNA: TGTGCCAGCAGCGGCGGGGACAGGGCCCCCTACGAGCAGTACTTC.

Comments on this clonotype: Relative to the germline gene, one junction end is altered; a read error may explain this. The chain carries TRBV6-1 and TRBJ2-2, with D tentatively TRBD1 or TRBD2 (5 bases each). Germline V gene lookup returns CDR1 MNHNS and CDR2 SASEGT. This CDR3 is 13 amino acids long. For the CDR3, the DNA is TGTGCCAGCAGTGCCTTCGGGGCCGGGGTGCTGTTTTTT. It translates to CASSAFGAGVLFF.

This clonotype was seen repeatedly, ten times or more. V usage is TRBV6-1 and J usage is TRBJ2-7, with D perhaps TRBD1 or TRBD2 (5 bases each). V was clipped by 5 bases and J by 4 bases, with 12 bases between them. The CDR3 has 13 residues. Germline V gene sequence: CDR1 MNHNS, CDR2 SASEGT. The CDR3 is CASSRGREYEQYF. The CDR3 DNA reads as TGTGCCAGCAGTAGGGGCAGGGAGTACGAGCAGTACTTC.

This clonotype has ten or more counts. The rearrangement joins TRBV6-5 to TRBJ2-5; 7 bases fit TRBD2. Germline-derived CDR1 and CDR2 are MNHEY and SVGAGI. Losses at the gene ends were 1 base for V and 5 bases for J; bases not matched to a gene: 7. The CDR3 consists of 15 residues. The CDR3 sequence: CASSYLGGGWETQYF. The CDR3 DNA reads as TGTGCCAGCAGTTACTTGGGGGGAGGGTGGGAGACCCAGTACTTC.

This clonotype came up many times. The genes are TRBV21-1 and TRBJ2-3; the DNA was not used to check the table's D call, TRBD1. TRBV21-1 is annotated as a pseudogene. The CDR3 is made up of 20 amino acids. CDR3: CASSNPLRDPDRNSTDTQYF. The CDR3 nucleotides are TGTGCCAGCAGCAACCCCCTCCGGGACCCGGACCGGAATAGCACAGATACGCAGTATTTT.

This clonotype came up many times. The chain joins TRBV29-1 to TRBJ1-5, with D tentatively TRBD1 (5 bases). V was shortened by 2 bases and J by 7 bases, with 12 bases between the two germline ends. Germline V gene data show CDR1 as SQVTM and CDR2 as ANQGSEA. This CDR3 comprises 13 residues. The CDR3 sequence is CSVETGHNQPQHF. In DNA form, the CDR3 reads TGCAGCGTTGAAACAGGCCACAACCAGCCCCAGCATTTT.

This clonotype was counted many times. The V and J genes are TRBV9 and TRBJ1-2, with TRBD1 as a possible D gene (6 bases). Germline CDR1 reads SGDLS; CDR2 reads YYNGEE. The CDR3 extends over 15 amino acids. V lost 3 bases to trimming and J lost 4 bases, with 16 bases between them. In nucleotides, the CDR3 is TGTGCCAGCAGCGAGGACAGTTTCCGTGGCTATGGCTACACCTTC. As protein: CASSEDSFRGYGYTF. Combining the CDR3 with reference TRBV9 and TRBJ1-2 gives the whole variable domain DSGVTQTPKHLITATGQRVTLRCSPRSGDLSVYWYQQSLDQGLQFLIQYYNGEERAKGNILERFSAQQFPDLHSELNLSSLELGDSALYFCASSEDSFRGYGYTFGSGTRLTVV.

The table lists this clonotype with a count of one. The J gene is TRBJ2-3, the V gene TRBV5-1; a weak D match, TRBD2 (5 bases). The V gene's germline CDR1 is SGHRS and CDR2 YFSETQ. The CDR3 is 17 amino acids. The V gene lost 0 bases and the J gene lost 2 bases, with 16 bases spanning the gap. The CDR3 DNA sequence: TGCGCCAGCAGCTTGGCGGCGGGTAGCATTTACACAGATACGCAGTATTTT. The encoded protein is CASSLAAGSIYTDTQYF.

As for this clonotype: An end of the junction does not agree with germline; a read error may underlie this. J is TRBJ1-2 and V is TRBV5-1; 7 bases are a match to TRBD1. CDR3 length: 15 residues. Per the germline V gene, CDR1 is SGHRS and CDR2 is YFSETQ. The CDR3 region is CANSLARGAGDGYTF. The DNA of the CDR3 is TGCGCCAACAGCTTGGCCAGGGGGGCTGGTGATGGCTACACCTTC.

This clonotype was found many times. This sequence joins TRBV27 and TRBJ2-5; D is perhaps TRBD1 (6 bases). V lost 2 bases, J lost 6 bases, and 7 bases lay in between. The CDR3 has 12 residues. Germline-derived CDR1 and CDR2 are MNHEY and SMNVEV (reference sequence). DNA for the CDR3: TGTGCCAGCAGTTTACAGGGGCAGACCCAGTACTTC. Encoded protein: CASSLQGQTQYF.

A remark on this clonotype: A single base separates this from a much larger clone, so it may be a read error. CDR3 in amino acids: CASSSKTGTSGADTQYF. CDR3 DNA sequence: TGCGCCAGCAGCTCCAAAACCGGGACTAGCGGAGCAGATACGCAGTATTTT. The rearrangement links TRBV5-1 to TRBJ2-3, with 11 bases fitting TRBD2. The ends lost 3 bases at V and 4 bases at J; junction bases unmatched: 10. The length of the CDR3 is 17 residues. Germline V gene sequence: CDR1 SGHRS, CDR2 YFSETQ. The full variable domain, in which reference TRBV5-1 and TRBJ2-3 provide the parts outside the CDR3, is KAGVTQTPRYLIKTRGQQVTLSCSPISGHRSVSWYQQTPGQGLQFLFEYFSETQRNKGNFPGRFSGRQFSNSRSEMNVSTLELGDSALYLCASSSKTGTSGADTQYFGPGTRLTVL.

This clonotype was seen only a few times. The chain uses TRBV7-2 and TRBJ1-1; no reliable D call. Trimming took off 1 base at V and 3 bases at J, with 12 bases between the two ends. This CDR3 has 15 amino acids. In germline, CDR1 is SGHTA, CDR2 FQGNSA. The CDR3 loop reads CASSLVGGMDTEAFF. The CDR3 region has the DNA TGTGCCAGCAGCTTAGTGGGAGGGATGGACACTGAAGCTTTCTTT.

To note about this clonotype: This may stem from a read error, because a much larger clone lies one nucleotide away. CDR3 in amino acids: CASSFLANQYGYTF. The CDR3 DNA sequence: TGTGCCAGCAGCTTCCTGGCAAATCAATATGGCTACACCTTC. This rearrangement joins TRBV7-2 to TRBJ1-2; no reliable D call. The CDR3 has 14 amino acids. V lost 3 bases and J 5 bases, leaving 13 bases between the germline ends. Germline lookup yields CDR1 SGHTA and CDR2 FQGNSA.

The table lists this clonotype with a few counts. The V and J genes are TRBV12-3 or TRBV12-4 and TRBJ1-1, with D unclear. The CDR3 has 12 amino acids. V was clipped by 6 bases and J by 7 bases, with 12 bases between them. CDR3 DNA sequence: TGTGCCAGCAGCCGCGTGTGGATTGAAGCTTTCTTT. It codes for CASSRVWIEAFF.

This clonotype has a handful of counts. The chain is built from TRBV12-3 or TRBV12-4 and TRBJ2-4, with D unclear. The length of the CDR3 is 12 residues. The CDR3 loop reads CVCSFRRLQQYF. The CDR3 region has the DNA TGTGTCTGCAGTTTTAGGCGTCTCCAGCAGTACTTC.

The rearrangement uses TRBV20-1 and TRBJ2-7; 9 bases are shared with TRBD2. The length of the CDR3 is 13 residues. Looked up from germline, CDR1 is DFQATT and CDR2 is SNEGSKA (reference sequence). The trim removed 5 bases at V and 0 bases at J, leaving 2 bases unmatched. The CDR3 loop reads CSAVAGDSYEQYF. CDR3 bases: TGCAGTGCTGTAGCGGGGGACTCCTACGAGCAGTACTTC.

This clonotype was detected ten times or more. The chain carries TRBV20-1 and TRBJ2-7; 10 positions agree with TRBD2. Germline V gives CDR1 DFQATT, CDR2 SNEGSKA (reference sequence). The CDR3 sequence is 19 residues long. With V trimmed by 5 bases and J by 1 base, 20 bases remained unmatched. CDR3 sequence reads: CSALLLAGAAWAYSYEQYF. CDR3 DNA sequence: TGCAGTGCTCTACTTCTAGCGGGGGCCGCTTGGGCATATTCCTACGAGCAGTACTTC.